This paragraph reports one T cell receptor beta chain. The CDR3 contains 12 residues. Germline lookup yields CDR1 KGHSH and CDR2 LQKENI. Trimming removed 4 bases at V and 7 bases at J, with 11 bases between. Per the authors' pipeline: Counts of nucleated cells, estimated from reference gene primer amplification, were obtained. Some clones are missing from TCRdb's copy, which holds only in-frame ones; the method was immunoSEQ multiplex PCR. Clone size and the V and J calls come from that table; the DNA yielded D and trimming. The sample lists approximately 450,000 clones, around 88% seen once, with about 4.3% in the top ten. This sample is part of a study of blood T cell repertoires in COVID-19. Study background: The study drew acute and convalescent COVID-19 samples from the United States, Italy and Spain. PBMCs, B-cell-depleted T cells, or T cells were the source of the cDNA or gDNA that made up the material.

This receptor was obtained from a woman aged 25-40 years with acute or convalescent COVID-19. The chain carries TRBV18 and TRBJ2-7; D might be TRBD1 (5 bases). The specimen was peripheral blood. Written as DNA, the CDR3 is TGTGCCAGCTCACAGGGGCTTGGGGAGCAGTACTTC. Translated: CASSQGLGEQYF.